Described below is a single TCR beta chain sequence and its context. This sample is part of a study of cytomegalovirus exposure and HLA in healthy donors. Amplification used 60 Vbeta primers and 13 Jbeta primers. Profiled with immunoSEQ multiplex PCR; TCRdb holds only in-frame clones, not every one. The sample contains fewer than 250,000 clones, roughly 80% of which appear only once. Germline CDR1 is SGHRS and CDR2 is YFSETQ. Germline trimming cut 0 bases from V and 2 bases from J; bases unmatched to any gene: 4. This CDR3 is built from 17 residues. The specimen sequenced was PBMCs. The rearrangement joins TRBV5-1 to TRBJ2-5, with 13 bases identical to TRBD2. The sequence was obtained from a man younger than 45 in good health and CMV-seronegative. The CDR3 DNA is TGCGCCAGCAGCTTGGGAGGACTAGCGGGGGATCAAGAGACCCAGTACTTC. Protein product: CASSLGGLAGDQETQYF.